Below are 27 T cell receptor beta chains sequenced from a single sample in a study of CD8 T cells in ankylosing spondylitis. Broader study findings: Ankylosing spondylitis blood appeared to be characterized by a TCR beta motif of about 8 highly homologous variants.

One entry per CDR3 protein results from TCRdb running MiXCR on the 5' RACE reads. The top ten clones hold about 20% of a sample with over 600,000 distinct CDR3 sequences, 15% to 20% of them seen once. These receptors have no identified antigens. Sequencing was performed on blood, either unsorted or a sorted T cell fraction (not recorded which). The source of these receptors is a male donor with ankylosing spondylitis.

This clonotype was recorded at least ten times. CDR3 coding DNA: TGTGCCAGCAGTCTGGACAGGGCGACAGGCAATCAGCCCCAGCATTTT. Amino acid sequence: CASSLDRATGNQPQHF. The chain joins TRBV12-3 or TRBV12-4 to TRBJ1-5, with 8 nucleotides matching TRBD1. V lost 5 bases, J lost 2 bases, and 8 bases stayed unmatched. The CDR3 length is 16 residues.

The rearrangement uses TRBV20-1 and TRBJ2-5; 13 bases are shared with TRBD2. The CDR3 length is 17 residues. From germline, CDR1 is DFQATT and CDR2 SNEGSKA (reference sequence). V shed 6 bases and J 0 bases; nucleotides not matched to a gene: 10. CDR3 DNA: TGCAGTGCCCCTGGACTAGCGGGAGAAGGGGACCAAGAGACCCAGTACTTC. Its translation is CSAPGLAGEGDQETQYF.

This rearrangement joins TRBV7-3 to TRBJ2-5, with D perhaps TRBD1 or TRBD2 (5 bases each). V was cut by 1 base and J by 1 base, with 10 bases left in between. Germline CDR1 reads SGHTA; CDR2 reads FQGTGA. The CDR3 loop spans 15 amino acids. The CDR3 nucleotides are TGTGCCAGCAGCTTAATGGGACGGTCCCAAGAGACCCAGTACTTC. Amino acids: CASSLMGRSQETQYF.

This rearrangement joins TRBV7-2 to TRBJ1-5; no clear D. The CDR3 totals 15 residues. Germline values: CDR1 SGHTA, CDR2 FQGNSA. The germline V and J ends were trimmed by 0 bases and 7 bases, with 13 bases remaining between them. CDR3 loop: CASSLAGTQMQPQHF. For the CDR3, the DNA is TGTGCCAGCAGCTTAGCAGGCACCCAAATGCAGCCCCAGCATTTT.

This clonotype was observed a few times. This rearrangement joins TRBV4-2 to TRBJ2-1; D remains unclear. In germline, CDR1 is LGHNA, CDR2 YNFKEQ. The CDR3 is 16 amino acids. V was cut by 1 base and J by 4 bases, with 14 bases left in between. In nucleotides, the CDR3 is TGTGCCAGCAGCCAAGCCGCAGCGATCTCATACAATGAGCAGTTCTTC. Protein: CASSQAAAISYNEQFF.

In this sample, this clonotype turned up a few times. This chain connects TRBV2 to TRBJ2-7; TRBD1 might be the D (6 bases). Between the trimmed V and J ends, which lost 7 bases and 2 bases, there was a span of 12 bases. The CDR3 extends over 13 amino acids. Germline assignment: CDR1 SNHLY and CDR2 FYNNEI. Written as DNA, the CDR3 is TGTGCCAGCAACAGGGCGAGGACCTACGAGCAGTACTTC. Protein sequence: CASNRARTYEQYF. The full variable domain, in which reference TRBV2 and TRBJ2-7 provide the parts outside the CDR3, is EPEVTQTPSHQVTQMGQEVILRCVPISNHLYFYWYRQILGQKVEFLVSFYNNEISEKSEIFDDQFSVERPDGSNFTLKIRSTKLEDSAMYFCASNRARTYEQYFGPGTRLTVT.

V and J are TRBV6-1 and TRBJ1-4; possible D gene TRBD1, 6 bases. The V end lost 5 bases, the J end lost 4 bases, and 14 bases lay between the germline ends. The germline V gene encodes CDR1 MNHNS and CDR2 SASEGT. This CDR3 has 15 amino acids. The CDR3 bases are TGTGCCAGCAGTCGGTTCGGACAGTTTAATGAAAAACTGTTTTTT. Translated, it gives CASSRFGQFNEKLFF.

V is TRBV5-5 and J is TRBJ1-2, with TRBD1 matching 7 bases. From germline, CDR1 is SGHKS and CDR2 YYEKEE (reference sequence). The CDR3 is 15 residues long. V was pared by 0 bases and J by 6 bases, with 8 bases of the junction left unmatched. CDR3 region: CASSLAVQGRDGYTF. CDR3 in DNA: TGTGCCAGCAGCTTGGCCGTACAGGGGCGGGATGGCTACACCTTC. Full variable domain (missing parts from reference TRBV5-5 and TRBJ1-2): DAGVTQSPTHLIKTRGQQVTLRCSPISGHKSVSWYQQVLGQGPQFIFQYYEKEERGRGNFPDRFSARQFPNYSSELNVNALLLGDSALYLCASSLAVQGRDGYTFGSGTRLTVV.

This clonotype has at least ten counts. The chain uses TRBV10-3 and TRBJ2-1; D is possibly TRBD2 (5 bases). CDR1 and CDR2 (germline): ENHRY, SYGVKD. The CDR3 runs to 12 residues. Between the trimmed V and J ends, which lost 4 bases and 7 bases, there was a span of 8 bases. The CDR3 here is CAISGTGNEQFF. CDR3 bases: TGTGCCATCAGTGGGACGGGGAATGAGCAGTTCTTC.

The genes are TRBV29-1 and TRBJ2-1; possibly TRBD2 for D (5 bases). This CDR3 is built from 13 residues. Per the germline V gene, CDR1 is SQVTM and CDR2 is ANQGSEA. The ends were cut back, 7 bases at V and 9 bases at J, with 19 bases in the middle. Here the CDR3 DNA reads TGCAGCGGCTCCTATCCGCTAGCTAGTGAGCAGTTCTTC. Its translation: CSGSYPLASEQFF.

The J gene is TRBJ2-1, the V gene TRBV12-3 or TRBV12-4, with D possibly called TRBD1 or TRBD2 (5 bases each). Trimming cost V 7 bases and J 2 bases, with 21 bases left between them. The CDR3 totals 17 residues. The CDR3 DNA sequence: TGTGCCAGCAACCCCGGGGCAGGTCACTCTACCTACAATGAGCAGTTCTTC. Residues: CASNPGAGHSTYNEQFF.

This sequence joins TRBV7-2 and TRBJ2-5; D may be TRBD1 (6 bases). Germline CDR1 is SGHTA and CDR2 is FQGNSA. Trimming stripped 4 bases from V and 9 bases from J, with 15 bases between. The CDR3 spans 13 residues. The DNA of the CDR3 is TGTGCCAGCAGCTCCCCTCTCGCAGGGGCCCAGTACTTC. It translates to CASSSPLAGAQYF.

The chain carries TRBV4-3 and TRBJ2-7; D is ambiguous. Trimming left V 0 bases short and J 3 bases short, with 12 bases between. CDR3 length equals 15 residues. The germline V gene has CDR1 LGHNA and CDR2 YSLEER. In DNA, the CDR3 is TGCGCCAGCAGCCAAGATTGGAACAGCTACTACGAGCAGTACTTC. Amino acid sequence: CASSQDWNSYYEQYF.

This clonotype has just a few counts. The chain is built from TRBV7-8 and TRBJ2-3, with D perhaps TRBD2 (7 bases). V lost 5 bases to trimming and J lost 4 bases, with 16 bases between them. The CDR3 sequence is 15 residues long. CDR1 is SGHVS, CDR2 FQNEAQ, per germline. CDR3 DNA: TGTGCCAGCAGCCTTACAGGGAGGGGCCCAGATACGCAGTATTTT. Protein sequence: CASSLTGRGPDTQYF.

This clonotype was counted a few times. The chain uses TRBV12-3 or TRBV12-4 and TRBJ1-1; TRBD1 matches at 10 bases. With V trimmed by 2 bases and J by 4 bases, 10 bases remained unmatched. This CDR3 is built from 17 residues. For the CDR3, the DNA is TGTGCCAGCAGTTTATACGACAGGGGGCCGGAGGGCACTGAAGCTTTCTTT. Amino acid sequence: CASSLYDRGPEGTEAFF.

This clonotype has more than one count but fewer than ten. The V gene is TRBV28, the J gene TRBJ2-1, with D maybe TRBD2 (6 bases). The V and J ends lost 8 bases and 9 bases respectively, with 23 bases between them. The CDR3 contains 15 residues. The germline V gene encodes CDR1 MDHEN and CDR2 SYDVKM. The CDR3 nucleotides read TGTGCCAGCGCCCCCCGGGACTCTCCTCGGAGTGAGCAGTTCTTC. Protein sequence: CASAPRDSPRSEQFF.

This clonotype was counted between two and nine times. This sequence joins TRBV12-3 or TRBV12-4 and TRBJ1-1, with no clear D. There are 15 residues in the CDR3. Trimming stripped 2 bases from V and 1 base from J, with 11 bases between. CDR3 sequence: CASSLKTSGNTEAFF. CDR3 bases: TGTGCCAGCAGTTTAAAAACATCCGGGAACACTGAAGCTTTCTTT.

The chain is built from TRBV24-1 and TRBJ2-2, with 7 bases lining up with TRBD1. The germline gives CDR1 KGHDR, CDR2 SFDVKD. The CDR3 runs to 15 residues. The V and J ends lost 10 bases and 1 base, in that order; junction bases with no gene match: 8. CDR3 sequence (DNA): TGTGCCACAAGCGACAGGGTAGGGAACACCGGGGAGCTGTTTTTT. Protein sequence: CATSDRVGNTGELFF.

Only a few counts were recorded for this clonotype. The V call is TRBV29-1, the J call TRBJ2-1; D gene ambiguous. V lost 1 base and J lost 5, with 9 bases in between. The CDR3 contains 13 residues. In germline, CDR1 is SQVTM, CDR2 ANQGSEA. The CDR3, as DNA: TGCAGCGTTGAAGGAAATACCAACAATGAGCAGTTCTTC. Amino acid sequence: CSVEGNTNNEQFF.

Here the CDR3 DNA reads TGTGCCAGCAGCCAGGTGGTGGACACTGAAGCTTTCTTT. Its protein is CASSQVVDTEAFF. This chain joins TRBV3-1 and TRBJ1-1; D call uncertain. V dropped 3 bases and J dropped 3 bases, with 8 bases sitting between them. CDR1 and CDR2 from the germline V gene are LGHDT and YNNKEL (reference sequence). The CDR3 runs to 13 residues. Variable domain in full (rest from reference TRBV3-1 and TRBJ1-1): DTAVSQTPKYLVTQMGNDKSIKCEQNLGHDTMYWYKQDSKKFLKIMFSYNNKELIINETVPNRFSPKSPDKAHLNLHINSLELGDSAVYFCASSQVVDTEAFFGQGTRLTVV.

This clonotype has only a few counts. This chain uses TRBV19 with TRBJ2-5; D is undetermined. This CDR3 is built from 13 residues. Deletions cut 5 bases from V and 5 bases from J, with 12 bases between. Germline V CDR1 and CDR2: LNHDA, SQIVND (reference sequence). In DNA, the CDR3 is TGTGCCAGTAGTTCGGACCGGGCGGAGACCCAGTACTTC. It specifies CASSSDRAETQYF. Variable domain in full (rest from reference TRBV19 and TRBJ2-5): DGGITQSPKYLFRKEGQNVTLSCEQNLNHDAMYWYRQDPGQGLRLIYYSQIVNDFQKGDIAEGYSVSREKKESFPLTVTSAQKNPTAFYLCASSSDRAETQYFGPGTRLLVL.

This chain connects TRBV20-1 to TRBJ1-5; 9 bases align to TRBD1. The ends lost 6 bases at V and 0 bases at J; junction bases unmatched: 6. Looked up from germline, CDR1 is DFQATT and CDR2 is SNEGSKA (reference sequence). The CDR3 has 15 residues. The CDR3: CSATGTGYSNQPQHF. CDR3 coding DNA: TGCAGTGCCACCGGGACAGGGTATAGCAATCAGCCCCAGCATTTT.

This clonotype showed up just a few times. The chain couples TRBV20-1 to TRBJ2-5; TRBD1 agrees at 9 bases. With 5 bases clipped from V and 3 bases from J, the junction kept 7 bases outside the gene matches. Germline V gene sequence: CDR1 DFQATT, CDR2 SNEGSKA (reference sequence). This CDR3 contains 14 residues. The CDR3 DNA reads as TGCAGTGCTCCCGTTTGGACAGGGGAAGAGACCCAGTACTTC. Translation: CSAPVWTGEETQYF.

A word on this clonotype: A much more abundant neighbour one base away suggests this may be a read error. This sequence joins TRBV15 and TRBJ2-7, with D unclear. Per germline, CDR1 LNHNV and CDR2 YYDKDF (reference sequence). V shed 2 bases and J shed 0 bases, with 5 bases lying between them. This CDR3 spans 13 amino acids. CDR3 sequence: CATSRKYSYEQYF. The CDR3 bases are TGTGCCACCAGCAGAAAGTACTCCTACGAGCAGTACTTC.

The table lists this clonotype with a few counts. The CDR3 loop reads CASSLPQISTDTQYF. CDR3 DNA: TGTGCCAGCAGCTTGCCACAGATTAGCACAGATACGCAGTATTTT. This chain connects TRBV5-6 to TRBJ2-3; D is undetermined. CDR3 length: 15 residues. Germline CDR1 is SGHDT and CDR2 is YYEEEE. Trimming stripped 1 base from V and 0 bases from J, with 9 bases between.

The table lists this clonotype with a few counts. This rearrangement joins TRBV4-1 to TRBJ2-7; TRBD1 agrees at 8 bases. V was clipped by 0 bases and J by 7 bases; unmatched bases: 8. The CDR3 length is 15 residues. Germline-derived CDR1 and CDR2 are MGHRA and YSYEKL. The CDR3 coding sequence is TGCGCCAGCAGCCAAGATGGGCAGGGGGCGTGGGAGCAGTACTTC. Its translation is CASSQDGQGAWEQYF.

This clonotype was seen more than once but under ten times. This chain connects TRBV20-1 to TRBJ1-5; the match to TRBD1 covers 7 bases. V trimming: 0 bases; J trimming: 3 bases; junction bases outside the gene matches: 8. The germline CDR1 and CDR2 sequences are DFQATT and SNEGSKA (reference sequence). This CDR3 is built from 16 residues. The CDR3, as DNA: TGCAGTGCTAGAGAGGCGGCAGGGGGGTCCAATCAGCCCCAGCATTTT. Translating gives CSAREAAGGSNQPQHF.